A selection of T cell receptor beta chains follows, all from one sample in a study of blood T cell repertoires in COVID-19. Sequencing used immunoSEQ multiplex PCR; TCRdb keeps in-frame clones, though not all of them. The repertoire holds over 150,000 clones, with roughly 80% as singletons. The sample taken for sequencing was PBMCs or T cells enriched from blood (not recorded which). The origin of the receptors is a man between 45 and 60 years old who had recovered from COVID-19. Each CDR3 is given with its conserved first and last residue. D genes are given only for firm matches. The size of a clone is reported for some rows only, either as once, few or many, or as a class for expanded clones.

d_call: .
v_call: TRBV7-6
cdr3_length: 14
clone_size: .
j_call: TRBJ2-5
cdr3_aa: CASSTGTLQETQYF
cdr3_nt: TGTGCCAGCAGCACGGGGACACTTCAAGAGACCCAGTACTTC

d_call: .
v_call: TRBV6-5
cdr3_length: 13
clone_size: .
j_call: TRBJ1-6
cdr3_aa: CASSNAGNSPLHF
cdr3_nt: TGTGCCAGCAGTAACGCAGGGAATTCACCCCTCCACTTT

d_call: TRBD2
v_call: TRBV2
cdr3_length: 15
clone_size: .
j_call: TRBJ2-2
cdr3_aa: CASSVGGGNTGELFF
cdr3_nt: TGTGCCAGCAGTGTTGGCGGGGGTAACACCGGGGAGCTGTTTTTT

d_call: TRBD1
v_call: TRBV5-4
cdr3_length: 17
clone_size: .
j_call: TRBJ2-5
cdr3_aa: CASSLLGTGGLQETQYF
cdr3_nt: TGTGCCAGCAGCTTGTTGGGGACAGGGGGCCTCCAAGAGACCCAGTACTTC

d_call: .
v_call: TRBV27
cdr3_length: 13
clone_size: few
j_call: TRBJ1-5
cdr3_aa: CASSLSSRQPQHF
cdr3_nt: TGTGCCAGCAGTTTGAGTTCGAGGCAGCCCCAGCATTTT

d_call: .
v_call: TRBV3-1/TRBV3-2
cdr3_length: 13
clone_size: .
j_call: TRBJ1-1
cdr3_aa: CASSQVEGTEAFF
cdr3_nt: TGTGCCAGCAGCCAAGTGGAGGGCACTGAAGCTTTCTTT

d_call: TRBD1
v_call: TRBV5-4
cdr3_length: 17
clone_size: .
j_call: TRBJ1-1
cdr3_aa: CASRPGQGSHKNTEAFF
cdr3_nt: TGTGCCAGCCGCCCCGGACAGGGGAGCCATAAGAACACTGAAGCTTTCTTT

d_call: .
v_call: TRBV6-2/TRBV6-3
cdr3_length: 13
clone_size: .
j_call: TRBJ1-5
cdr3_aa: CASSSDTRQPQHF
cdr3_nt: TGTGCCAGCAGTTCGGACACCCGGCAGCCCCAGCATTTT

d_call: .
v_call: TRBV5-1
cdr3_length: 15
clone_size: .
j_call: TRBJ1-2
cdr3_aa: CASSLVQNSNYGYTF
cdr3_nt: TGCGCCAGCAGCTTGGTACAGAATTCTAACTATGGCTACACCTTC

d_call: .
v_call: TRBV7-9
cdr3_length: 14
clone_size: .
j_call: TRBJ2-5
cdr3_aa: CASSRTTSQETQYF
cdr3_nt: TGTGCCAGCAGCCGGACTACTAGTCAAGAGACCCAGTACTTC

d_call: TRBD1
v_call: TRBV3-1/TRBV3-2
cdr3_length: 17
clone_size: .
j_call: TRBJ1-6
cdr3_aa: CASSQVGMAGGNSPLHF
cdr3_nt: TGTGCCAGCAGCCAAGTAGGAATGGCAGGGGGAAATTCACCCCTCCACTTT

d_call: .
v_call: TRBV19
cdr3_length: 14
clone_size: once
j_call: TRBJ1-1
cdr3_aa: CASSIFGGDTEAFF
cdr3_nt: TGTGCCAGTAGTATCTTTGGAGGAGACACTGAAGCTTTCTTT

d_call: TRBD1
v_call: TRBV7-8
cdr3_length: 12
clone_size: .
j_call: TRBJ1-5
cdr3_aa: CASSPGQGFQHF
cdr3_nt: TGTGCCAGCAGCCCGGGACAGGGGTTCCAGCATTTT

d_call: TRBD1
v_call: TRBV30
cdr3_length: 15
clone_size: .
j_call: TRBJ2-2
cdr3_aa: CAWSVLRGRTGELFF
cdr3_nt: TGTGCCTGGAGTGTCCTCAGGGGGCGGACCGGGGAGCTGTTTTTT

d_call: TRBD1
v_call: TRBV13
cdr3_length: 19
clone_size: .
j_call: TRBJ1-4
cdr3_aa: CASSLDRDRGAATNEKLFF
cdr3_nt: TGTGCCAGCAGCTTAGACCGGGACAGGGGTGCGGCAACTAATGAAAAACTGTTTTTT

d_call: TRBD1
v_call: TRBV5-4
cdr3_length: 16
clone_size: few
j_call: TRBJ1-2
cdr3_aa: CASSEPGTGNYYGYTF
cdr3_nt: TGTGCCAGCAGCGAACCCGGGACAGGGAATTATTATGGCTACACCTTC

d_call: .
v_call: TRBV5-1
cdr3_length: 15
clone_size: .
j_call: TRBJ1-1
cdr3_aa: CASSLVVTGSGEAFF
cdr3_nt: TGCGCCAGCAGCTTGGTAGTAACAGGGTCAGGTGAAGCTTTCTTT

d_call: TRBD1
v_call: TRBV30
cdr3_length: 13
clone_size: .
j_call: TRBJ1-1
cdr3_aa: CAWRRQGLTEAFF
cdr3_nt: TGTGCCTGGAGGAGACAGGGGTTAACTGAAGCTTTCTTT

d_call: .
v_call: TRBV7-3
cdr3_length: 13
clone_size: .
j_call: TRBJ2-2
cdr3_aa: CASSAIAPGELFF
cdr3_nt: TGTGCCAGCAGCGCTATAGCGCCCGGGGAGCTGTTTTTT

d_call: .
v_call: TRBV7-8
cdr3_length: 17
clone_size: .
j_call: TRBJ1-1
cdr3_aa: CASSFLRVGGMNTEAFF
cdr3_nt: TGTGCCAGCAGCTTCTTACGGGTTGGAGGGATGAACACTGAAGCTTTCTTT

d_call: TRBD1
v_call: TRBV6-2/TRBV6-3
cdr3_length: 14
clone_size: once
j_call: TRBJ1-5
cdr3_aa: CASSRQGSNQPQHF
cdr3_nt: TGTGCCAGCAGTCGACAGGGGAGCAATCAGCCCCAGCATTTT

d_call: TRBD2
v_call: TRBV18
cdr3_length: 17
clone_size: .
j_call: TRBJ2-2
cdr3_aa: CASSPRKLAGSHRELFF
cdr3_nt: TGTGCCAGCTCACCGAGGAAACTAGCGGGGAGTCACCGGGAGCTGTTTTTT

d_call: TRBD2
v_call: TRBV7-8
cdr3_length: 18
clone_size: .
j_call: TRBJ2-5
cdr3_aa: CASSLGAAGRGRQETQYF
cdr3_nt: TGTGCCAGCAGCTTAGGGGCGGCGGGGCGGGGGAGACAAGAGACCCAGTACTTC

d_call: .
v_call: TRBV7-2
cdr3_length: 13
clone_size: few
j_call: TRBJ1-2
cdr3_aa: CASSLGRNYGYTF
cdr3_nt: TGTGCCAGCAGCTTAGGCAGGAACTATGGCTACACCTTC

d_call: .
v_call: TRBV21-1
cdr3_length: 14
clone_size: .
j_call: TRBJ2-2
cdr3_aa: CASSNWGGPEELFF
cdr3_nt: TGTGCCAGCAGCAATTGGGGGGGGCCCGAGGAGCTGTTTTTT

d_call: .
v_call: TRBV5-4
cdr3_length: 13
clone_size: .
j_call: TRBJ1-2
cdr3_aa: CASSTGRVDGYTF
cdr3_nt: TGTGCCAGCAGCACCGGGAGGGTAGATGGCTACACCTTC

d_call: .
v_call: TRBV7-2
cdr3_length: 14
clone_size: .
j_call: TRBJ2-7
cdr3_aa: CASSLIGRFDEQYF
cdr3_nt: TGTGCCAGCAGCTTAATCGGCAGGTTCGACGAGCAGTACTTC

d_call: .
v_call: TRBV6-1
cdr3_length: 13
clone_size: .
j_call: TRBJ1-2
cdr3_aa: CASSELGVYGYTF
cdr3_nt: TGTGCCAGCAGTGAATTAGGAGTTTATGGCTACACCTTC

d_call: .
v_call: TRBV5-5
cdr3_length: 14
clone_size: .
j_call: TRBJ2-5
cdr3_aa: CASSTYTYQETQYF
cdr3_nt: TGTGCCAGCAGCACGTACACGTACCAAGAGACCCAGTACTTC

d_call: .
v_call: TRBV6-6
cdr3_length: 15
clone_size: .
j_call: TRBJ2-3
cdr3_aa: CASSYSRTSTDTQYF
cdr3_nt: TGTGCCAGCAGTTACTCGAGGACTAGCACAGATACGCAGTATTTT

d_call: .
v_call: TRBV2
cdr3_length: 15
clone_size: .
j_call: TRBJ1-4
cdr3_aa: CASRARGATNEKLFF
cdr3_nt: TGTGCCAGCAGGGCCAGGGGAGCAACTAATGAAAAACTGTTTTTT

d_call: TRBD1
v_call: TRBV6-5
cdr3_length: 15
clone_size: .
j_call: TRBJ1-4
cdr3_aa: CASNWDSSTNEKLFF
cdr3_nt: TGTGCCAGCAACTGGGACAGTTCAACTAATGAAAAACTGTTTTTT

d_call: .
v_call: TRBV2
cdr3_length: 15
clone_size: .
j_call: TRBJ2-3
cdr3_aa: CASRKGLSYTDTQYF
cdr3_nt: TGTGCCAGCAGGAAGGGACTTTCCTACACAGATACGCAGTATTTT

d_call: TRBD1
v_call: TRBV19
cdr3_length: 15
clone_size: .
j_call: TRBJ1-6
cdr3_aa: CASARQGAYNSPLHF
cdr3_nt: TGTGCCAGTGCTAGACAGGGGGCCTATAATTCACCCCTCCACTTT

d_call: TRBD2
v_call: TRBV9
cdr3_length: 16
clone_size: .
j_call: TRBJ2-1
cdr3_aa: CASSPKGGLAYNEQFF
cdr3_nt: TGTGCCAGCAGCCCCAAGGGGGGACTAGCGTACAATGAGCAGTTCTTC

d_call: .
v_call: TRBV6-5
cdr3_length: 13
clone_size: .
j_call: TRBJ2-1
cdr3_aa: CASMRSSYNEQFF
cdr3_nt: TGTGCCAGCATGAGGAGCTCCTACAATGAGCAGTTCTTC

d_call: .
v_call: TRBV5-1
cdr3_length: 14
clone_size: .
j_call: TRBJ1-1
cdr3_aa: CASSLDTVNTEAFF
cdr3_nt: TGCGCCAGCAGCTTGGATACAGTGAACACTGAAGCTTTCTTT

d_call: .
v_call: TRBV12-3/TRBV12-4
cdr3_length: 12
clone_size: .
j_call: TRBJ1-1
cdr3_aa: CASSLGGPEAFF
cdr3_nt: TGTGCCAGCAGTTTAGGTGGGCCTGAAGCTTTCTTT

d_call: TRBD1
v_call: TRBV2
cdr3_length: 15
clone_size: .
j_call: TRBJ1-3
cdr3_aa: CASSEITGGGNTIYF
cdr3_nt: TGTGCCAGCAGTGAAATCACAGGGGGTGGAAACACCATATATTTT

d_call: .
v_call: TRBV6-5
cdr3_length: 14
clone_size: .
j_call: TRBJ1-5
cdr3_aa: CASRGGGGNQPQHF
cdr3_nt: TGTGCCAGCAGGGGCGGGGGCGGCAATCAGCCCCAGCATTTT

d_call: .
v_call: TRBV6-5
cdr3_length: 15
clone_size: few
j_call: TRBJ2-7
cdr3_aa: CASRVTGGLSYEQYF
cdr3_nt: TGTGCCAGCAGGGTAACCGGGGGATTGTCCTACGAGCAGTACTTC

d_call: TRBD1
v_call: TRBV5-4
cdr3_length: 15
clone_size: once
j_call: TRBJ2-2
cdr3_aa: CASSPGQGNTGELFF
cdr3_nt: TGTGCCAGCAGCCCGGGACAGGGGAACACCGGGGAGCTGTTTTTT

d_call: .
v_call: TRBV7-2
cdr3_length: 15
clone_size: .
j_call: TRBJ2-2
cdr3_aa: CASSLGGINTGELFF
cdr3_nt: TGTGCCAGCAGCTTAGGAGGCATAAACACCGGGGAGCTGTTTTTT

d_call: TRBD2
v_call: TRBV7-8
cdr3_length: 15
clone_size: .
j_call: TRBJ2-7
cdr3_aa: CASSRVSGGSYEQYF
cdr3_nt: TGTGCCAGCAGCCGAGTTAGCGGGGGGTCCTACGAGCAGTACTTC

d_call: TRBD2
v_call: TRBV7-2
cdr3_length: 15
clone_size: .
j_call: TRBJ2-7
cdr3_aa: CASSLVAGGLNEQYF
cdr3_nt: TGTGCCAGCAGCTTAGTCGCGGGGGGGCTTAACGAGCAGTACTTC

d_call: .
v_call: TRBV27
cdr3_length: 13
clone_size: .
j_call: TRBJ2-2
cdr3_aa: CASSKQGGGELFF
cdr3_nt: TGTGCCAGCAGTAAACAGGGTGGCGGGGAGCTGTTTTTT

d_call: TRBD1
v_call: TRBV30
cdr3_length: 15
clone_size: .
j_call: TRBJ1-6
cdr3_aa: CAWEDRAFYNSPLHF
cdr3_nt: TGTGCCTGGGAGGACAGGGCGTTTTATAATTCACCCCTCCACTTT

d_call: TRBD1
v_call: TRBV7-2
cdr3_length: 18
clone_size: .
j_call: TRBJ2-5
cdr3_aa: CASSPGQLVRGPRETQYF
cdr3_nt: TGTGCCAGCAGCCCGGGACAGCTAGTCCGGGGCCCCAGAGAGACCCAGTACTTC

d_call: .
v_call: TRBV4-1
cdr3_length: 16
clone_size: .
j_call: TRBJ1-5
cdr3_aa: CASSQEWTISLQPQHF
cdr3_nt: TGCGCCAGCAGCCAAGAATGGACAATCTCTCTGCAGCCCCAGCATTTT

d_call: TRBD1
v_call: TRBV6-1
cdr3_length: 15
clone_size: .
j_call: TRBJ2-7
cdr3_aa: CASSESGTGATQQYF
cdr3_nt: TGTGCCAGCAGTGAGTCCGGGACAGGGGCGACCCAGCAGTACTTC

d_call: .
v_call: TRBV7-9
cdr3_length: 16
clone_size: .
j_call: TRBJ2-2
cdr3_aa: CASSLVTGPNTGELFF
cdr3_nt: TGTGCCAGCAGCTTAGTTACAGGTCCTAACACCGGGGAGCTGTTTTTT